A single sample gave rise to the 25 T cell receptor beta chains below, sequenced in a study of blood T cell repertoires in COVID-19 (dated by TCRdb to 2018 to 2021). Library method: the immunoSEQ multiplex PCR assay. TCRdb obtained this table from immuneACCESS and retained in-frame rearrangements with V and J assigned. These tables miss some clones; where compared with another copy, unresolved V genes account for less than half of the shortfall, and the remainder is unexplained. In this sample the table shows approximately 90,000 clones, 60% to 85% of which occur a single time. The top ten clones comprise roughly 45% of the sample. The sequencing input was peripheral blood. These receptors all stem from a human donor in a cohort sampled during active COVID-19.

In its sample, this clone was seen once. The chain combines TRBV27 with TRBJ1-6; D gene ambiguous. Germline V gives CDR1 MNHEY, CDR2 SMNVEV (reference sequence). Trimming stripped 6 bases from V and 7 bases from J, with 13 bases between. The CDR3 extends over 14 amino acids. The CDR3 DNA reads as TGTGCCAGCAGCCCCCCACCGGGAAATTCACCCCTCCACTTT. Residues: CASSPPPGNSPLHF.

J is TRBJ1-5 and V is TRBV24-1; D unresolved. From germline, CDR1 is KGHDR and CDR2 SFDVKD. This CDR3 region has 13 residues. Trimming cost V 5 bases and J 2 bases, with 6 bases left between them. CDR3 residues: CATSAAGNQPQHF. The CDR3 bases are TGTGCCACCAGTGCGGCGGGCAATCAGCCCCAGCATTTT.

This clone was seen once. The J gene is TRBJ1-2, the V gene TRBV2, with D perhaps matching TRBD1 (6 bases). This CDR3 spans 12 amino acids. V was trimmed by 6 bases and J by 4 bases, leaving 9 bases between them. CDR1 is SNHLY, CDR2 FYNNEI, per germline. CDR3 nucleotide sequence: TGTGCCAGCAGCCAGACAGGCTATGGCTACACCTTC. Amino acids: CASSQTGYGYTF.

This chain links TRBV3-1 (or the pseudogene TRBV3-2) with TRBJ2-3; no reliable D call. Trimming left V 0 bases short and J 0 bases short, with 13 bases between. This CDR3 region has 17 residues. CDR1 and CDR2 (germline): LGHDT, YNNKEL (reference sequence). The CDR3 region has the DNA TGTGCCAGCAGCCAAGATGGCGGCAATGCTAGCACAGATACGCAGTATTTT. This codes for CASSQDGGNASTDTQYF.

This chain uses TRBV7-3 with TRBJ2-7, with D possibly being TRBD1 (5 bases). This CDR3 contains 12 residues. Trimming took off 5 bases at V and 9 bases at J, with 14 bases between the two ends. CDR1 is SGHTA and CDR2 is FQGTGA in the germline V gene. The CDR3: CASSLGDGAQYF. The CDR3 DNA reads as TGTGCCAGCAGCCTAGGGGATGGAGCGCAGTACTTC.

The V call is TRBV9, the J call TRBJ1-6; 7 positions match TRBD1. V lost 3 bases to trimming and J lost 8 bases; unmatched junction nucleotides: 5. This CDR3 comprises 14 residues. In germline, CDR1 is SGDLS, CDR2 YYNGEE. The CDR3 region has the DNA TGTGCCAGCAGCGCCGGGACAGTTGATTCACCCCTCCACTTT. Translated, it gives CASSAGTVDSPLHF.

This clone occurred once. The chain couples TRBV6-5 to TRBJ2-7, with TRBD2 matching over 7 bases. The CDR3 contains 15 residues. Germline assignment: CDR1 MNHEY and CDR2 SVGAGI. The junction had 11 bases not matched to a gene; V was cut back by 7 bases and J by 2 bases. CDR3 in DNA: TGTGCCAGCATAATGGGGAGGGCGGACGCCTACGAGCAGTACTTC. Encoded protein: CASIMGRADAYEQYF.

V usage is TRBV6-5 and J usage is TRBJ1-3; D is undetermined. Trimming removed 0 bases at V and 1 base at J, with 4 bases between. The CDR3 loop spans 14 amino acids. Germline values: CDR1 MNHEY, CDR2 SVGAGI. The CDR3 protein is CASSYSSSGNTIYF. CDR3 nucleotide sequence: TGTGCCAGCAGTTACTCGTCTTCTGGAAACACCATATATTTT.

The CDR3: CASGLAGALNEQFF. DNA for the CDR3: TGTGCCAGCGGATTAGCGGGAGCGTTAAATGAGCAGTTCTTC. The rearrangement links TRBV6-5 to TRBJ2-1; 9 nucleotides align to TRBD2. The CDR3 sequence is 14 residues long. CDR1 MNHEY and CDR2 SVGAGI come from the germline V gene. J gave up 7 bases and V 8 bases, and 9 bases lay outside the gene matches.

This clone occurred many times. The chain joins TRBV30 to TRBJ1-2, with a weak D call TRBD1 (6 bases). Trimming stripped 5 bases from V and 2 bases from J, with 15 bases between. The CDR3 totals 14 residues. Germline V lookup: CDR1 GTSNPN, CDR2 SVGIG (reference sequence). The CDR3 protein is CAWGRWTVNYGYTF. CDR3 nucleotides: TGTGCCTGGGGTAGATGGACAGTGAACTATGGCTACACCTTC.

This clone was seen only a few times. This chain's CDR3 is CASSPDRGRQGYTF. The CDR3 bases are TGTGCCAGCAGCCCCGACAGGGGGCGGCAGGGCTACACCTTC. The rearrangement uses TRBV7-2 and TRBJ1-2; 10 bases line up with TRBD1. V shed 5 bases, J shed 8 bases, and the junction held 8 bases outside the gene matches. This CDR3 contains 14 residues. CDR1 SGHTA and CDR2 FQGNSA come from the germline V gene. Using reference TRBV7-2 and TRBJ1-2 for the parts outside the CDR3, the full variable domain is GAGVSQSPSNKVTEKGKDVELRCDPISGHTALYWYRQSLGQGLEFLIYFQGNSAPDKSGLPSDRFSAERTGGSVSTLTIQRTQQEDSAVYLCASSPDRGRQGYTFGSGTRLTVV.

The gene calls are TRBV7-8 and TRBJ2-2, with a tentative D call TRBD2 (5 bases). This CDR3 region has 14 residues. Per germline, CDR1 SGHVS and CDR2 FQNEAQ. Between the trimmed V and J ends, which lost 5 bases and 5 bases, there was a span of 12 bases. The CDR3, as DNA: TGTGCCAGCAGCGGACCAGCGGATACCGGGGAGCTGTTTTTT. This sequence encodes CASSGPADTGELFF.

The chain employs TRBV7-2 and TRBJ1-5; 10 positions agree with TRBD1. Unmatched junction bases numbered 1, after V lost 5 bases and J lost 3 bases. The CDR3 has 14 residues. Per the germline V gene, CDR1 is SGHTA and CDR2 is FQGNSA. CDR3 loop: CASSGTGDNQPQHF. The CDR3 bases are TGTGCCAGCAGCGGGACAGGGGACAATCAGCCCCAGCATTTT.

Here the CDR3 reads CASFPRTGLSYGYTF. CDR3 sequence (DNA): TGTGCCAGCTTTCCCCGGACAGGTCTCAGCTATGGCTACACCTTC. The J gene is TRBJ1-2, the V gene TRBV6-5; TRBD1 agrees at 7 bases. The CDR3 loop spans 15 amino acids. Germline assignment: CDR1 MNHEY and CDR2 SVGAGI. Trimming cost V 8 bases and J 4 bases; bases outside gene matches: 13.

About this clone itself: Other nucleotide sequences from this sample produce the same CDR3. The rearrangement joins TRBV12-3 or TRBV12-4 to TRBJ1-1, with TRBD1 matching 7 bases. Trimming took 2 bases from V and 3 from J; bases not matched to a gene: 0. This CDR3 comprises 13 residues. The CDR3 DNA reads TGTGCCAGCAGTTTACAGGGGGACACTGAAGCTTTCTTT. It encodes CASSLQGDTEAFF.

V is TRBV28 and J is TRBJ2-7; a weak D match, TRBD2 (5 bases). Germline-derived CDR1 and CDR2 are MDHEN and SYDVKM. Trimming pared 10 bases from V and 6 bases from J, leaving 16 bases between. The CDR3 runs 12 residues. CDR3 loop: CAITQPGSEQYF. CDR3 in DNA: TGTGCCATCACCCAACCGGGGTCCGAGCAGTACTTC. The full variable domain, its missing parts supplied by reference TRBV28 and TRBJ2-7, is DVKVTQSSRYLVKRTGEKVFLECVQDMDHENMFWYRQDPGLGLRLIYFSYDVKMKEKGDIPEGYSVSREKKERFSLILESASTNQTSMYLCAITQPGSEQYFGPGTRLTVT.

The V gene is TRBV12-5, the J gene TRBJ2-1, with TRBD2 matching over 8 bases. Germline-derived CDR1 and CDR2 are LGHNT and FRNRAP. V was pared by 5 bases and J by 6 bases, with 9 bases of the junction left unmatched. The length of the CDR3 is 15 residues. The CDR3 DNA follows: TGTGCTAGTGGTAGTGGGACTAGTTCTGTCAATGAGCAGTTCTTC. Translating gives CASGSGTSSVNEQFF. Variable domain in full (rest from reference TRBV12-5 and TRBJ2-1): DARVTQTPRHKVTEMGQEVTMRCQPILGHNTVFWYRQTMMQGLELLAYFRNRAPLDDSGMPKDRFSAEMPDATLATLKIQPSEPRDSAVYFCASGSGTSSVNEQFFGPGTRLTVL.

The chain carries TRBV30 and TRBJ2-5; a possible D gene is TRBD2 (6 bases). Between the trimmed V and J ends, which lost 7 bases and 3 bases, there was a span of 21 bases. CDR1 and CDR2 (germline): GTSNPN, SVGIG (reference sequence). The CDR3 has 15 residues. CDR3 nucleotides: TGTGCCTTGGATCGTAGCGGAGGGCGGGAAGAGACCCAGTACTTC. Amino acids: CALDRSGGREETQYF.

The chain uses TRBV11-2 and TRBJ2-2; 12 bases align to TRBD2. The length of the CDR3 is 15 residues. Germline CDR1 SGHAT, CDR2 FQNNGV. The V segment lost 3 bases and the J segment 8 bases; nucleotides outside the gene matches: 4. CDR3 bases: TGTGCCAGCAGCTTTACGACTAGCGGGAGTGGGGAGCTGTTTTTT. It yields the protein CASSFTTSGSGELFF.

V and J are TRBV7-2 and TRBJ2-1; no clear D gene. Germline V gives CDR1 SGHTA, CDR2 FQGNSA. The V end was cut by 5 bases, the J end by 8 bases, with 10 bases between. The CDR3 is 12 residues long. The CDR3 sequence is CASSPRHDEQFF. For the CDR3, the DNA is TGTGCCAGCAGCCCCCGACACGATGAGCAGTTCTTC.

V is TRBV29-1 and J is TRBJ2-2; D call uncertain. The CDR3 is made up of 15 amino acids. Germline loops: CDR1 SQVTM, CDR2 ANQGSEA. With 2 bases removed from V and 0 bases from J, the gap between germline ends came to 10 bases. Here the CDR3 DNA reads TGCAGCGTTGAACGCAGAAACGCGAACACCGGGGAGCTGTTTTTT. Protein: CSVERRNANTGELFF.

The chain uses TRBV6-2 or TRBV6-3 and TRBJ2-7, with D maybe TRBD1 (6 bases). Germline V gene data show CDR1 as MNHEY and CDR2 as SVGEGT. V lost 6 bases, J lost 3 bases, and 18 bases lay in between. The length of the CDR3 is 15 residues. CDR3 in amino acids: CASSTARGFYYEQYF. The CDR3 DNA follows: TGTGCCAGCAGCACAGCCAGGGGTTTCTACTACGAGCAGTACTTC.

The chain uses TRBV19 and TRBJ2-5; D may be TRBD1 (6 bases). The CDR3 extends over 13 amino acids. The V end lost 6 bases, the J end lost 5 bases, and 13 bases lay between the germline ends. The germline CDR1 and CDR2 sequences are LNHDA and SQIVND (reference sequence). The DNA of the CDR3 is TGTGCCAGTAGAGGCCATGGGGGCGAGACCCAGTACTTC. This encodes CASRGHGGETQYF.

This clone came up once. The V and J genes are TRBV5-4 and TRBJ2-7; 12 bases match TRBD2. V lost 3 bases to trimming and J lost 3 bases; unmatched junction nucleotides: 4. The germline gives CDR1 SGHNT, CDR2 YYREEE (reference sequence). The CDR3 is 15 amino acids. DNA of the CDR3: TGTGCCAGCAGCTCACTAGCGGGAGGACACTACGAGCAGTACTTC. Its protein product is CASSSLAGGHYEQYF.

This clone was seen a handful of times. The V and J genes are TRBV7-8 and TRBJ2-1; no firm D call. Trimming took 3 bases from V and 6 from J, leaving 9 bases between them. CDR1 SGHVS and CDR2 FQNEAQ come from the germline V gene. This CDR3 has 13 amino acids. The CDR3 sequence is CASSFRISNEQFF. DNA for the CDR3: TGTGCCAGCAGCTTCCGTATATCCAATGAGCAGTTCTTC. Together with reference TRBV7-8 and TRBJ2-1, the CDR3 gives the full variable domain: GAGVSQSPRYKVAKRGQDVALRCDPISGHVSLFWYQQALGQGPEFLTYFQNEAQLDKSGLPSDRFFAERPEGSVSTLKIQRTQQEDSAVYLCASSFRISNEQFFGPGTRLTVL.